The clone carrying this TCR beta chain was seen ten or more times. Trimming cost V 0 bases and J 9 bases; bases outside gene matches: 9. The CDR3 totals 16 residues. Germline V gene sequence: CDR1 SGHRS, CDR2 YFSETQ. TCRdb re-called the RT-PCR reads through MiXCR, storing one row per CDR3 protein. The sample has about 700,000 distinct CDR3 sequences; 14% are singletons. This TCR was recovered from a female donor in good health, serving as a healthy control. This chain uses TRBV5-1 with TRBJ2-1; TRBD1 agrees at 10 bases. The sequencing sample was made of memory CD4+ T cells from blood. The CDR3 DNA sequence: TGCGCCAGCAGCTTGGGACAGGGGGCGGTCCTAGGTGAGCAGTTCTTC. Translated, it gives CASSLGQGAVLGEQFF.